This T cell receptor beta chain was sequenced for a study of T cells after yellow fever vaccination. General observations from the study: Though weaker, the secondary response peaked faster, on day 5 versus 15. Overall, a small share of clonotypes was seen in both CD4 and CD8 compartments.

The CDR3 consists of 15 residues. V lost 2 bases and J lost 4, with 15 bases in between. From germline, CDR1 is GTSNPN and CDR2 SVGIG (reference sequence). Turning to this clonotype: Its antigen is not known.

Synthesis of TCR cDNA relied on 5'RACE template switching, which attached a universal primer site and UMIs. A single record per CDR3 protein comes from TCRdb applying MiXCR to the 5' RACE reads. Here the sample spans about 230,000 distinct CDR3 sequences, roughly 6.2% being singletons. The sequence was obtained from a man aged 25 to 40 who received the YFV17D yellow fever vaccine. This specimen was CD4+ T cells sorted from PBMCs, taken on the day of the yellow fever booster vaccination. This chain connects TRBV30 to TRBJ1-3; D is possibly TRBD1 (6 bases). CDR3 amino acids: CAWSPAGTFGNTIYF. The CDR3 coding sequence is TGTGCCTGGAGTCCCGCCGGGACATTCGGAAACACCATATATTTT.